These T cell receptor beta chains were read from a single sample in a study of identical twins. TCRdb re-called the 5' RACE reads with MiXCR, one entry per CDR3 protein. The sample holds roughly 720,000 distinct CDR3 sequences, 15% to 20% seen once. Another study also made use of these data, one on T cells expressing NK-cell markers.

The source material was PBMCs. The origin of the receptors is a woman under 30 in good health. Both conserved end residues are part of each CDR3. The order of the fields is CDR3 DNA, CDR3 protein, D gene, V gene, J gene, clone size. The D gene is left open where the match is weak. Clone size appears in some rows only: once, few, many, or a class for an expanded clone.

DNA: TGTGCCAGCAGCGGGCCCGACCGGAGGAGCTCCTACAATGAGCAGTTCTTC
CDR3: CASSGPDRRSSYNEQFF
D: -
V: TRBV12-3/TRBV12-4
J: TRBJ2-1
size: few

DNA: TGCAGCGTATGGACAGGGGACACTGAAGCTTTCTTT
CDR3: CSVWTGDTEAFF
D: TRBD1
V: TRBV29-1
J: TRBJ1-1
size: few

DNA: TGTGCCAGTAGTCTGGAGGGCAGGGCATTTCAGCCCCAGCATTTT
CDR3: CASSLEGRAFQPQHF
D: -
V: TRBV19
J: TRBJ1-5
size: few

DNA: TGCAGCGCCCAATTGGGAGACACTGAAGCTTTCTTT
CDR3: CSAQLGDTEAFF
D: -
V: TRBV29-1
J: TRBJ1-1
size: few

DNA: TGCGCCAGCAGCCCCCTTCCCGAGGATGAGCAGTTCTTC
CDR3: CASSPLPEDEQFF
D: -
V: TRBV5-1
J: TRBJ2-1
size: -

DNA: TGTGCCAGCAGTACCCGACTAGATATCGAGCAGTACTTC
CDR3: CASSTRLDIEQYF
D: -
V: TRBV27
J: TRBJ2-7
size: -

DNA: TGTGCCAGCAGTTTTGTAGGTAATTCACCCCTCCACTTT
CDR3: CASSFVGNSPLHF
D: -
V: TRBV12-3/TRBV12-4
J: TRBJ1-6
size: few

DNA: TGCAGTGCTAGGCCCGTGGTTTACCCAGATACGCAGTATTTT
CDR3: CSARPVVYPDTQYF
D: -
V: TRBV20-1
J: TRBJ2-3
size: -

DNA: TGTGCCAGCTCACCAGTGAGGGCTACAAAAGGGGCTTTCTTT
CDR3: CASSPVRATKGAFF
D: -
V: TRBV18
J: TRBJ1-1
size: -

DNA: TGTGCCAGCAGCCTGGCGGGGAGGCCAGATACGCAGTATTTT
CDR3: CASSLAGRPDTQYF
D: -
V: TRBV7-2
J: TRBJ2-3
size: few

DNA: TGCGCCAGCAGCCTCACCGGACTAGCGCTTTACAATGAGCAGTTCTTC
CDR3: CASSLTGLALYNEQFF
D: TRBD2
V: TRBV4-3
J: TRBJ2-1
size: few

DNA: TGTGCCAGCAGTCCCGACAGGGGCGCCTTTCTATTTGGCTACACCTTC
CDR3: CASSPDRGAFLFGYTF
D: TRBD1
V: TRBV6-2/TRBV6-3
J: TRBJ1-2
size: -

DNA: TGTGCCATCAGTGAGTCGTCAAGGAATGAGCAGTTCTTC
CDR3: CAISESSRNEQFF
D: -
V: TRBV10-3
J: TRBJ2-1
size: -

DNA: TGTGCCAGCAGTTATCCGGGAGGCACTGAAGCTTTCTTT
CDR3: CASSYPGGTEAFF
D: -
V: TRBV6-5
J: TRBJ1-1
size: -

DNA: TGTGCCAGCGGACTAGCGATGGTGCAGTACTTC
CDR3: CASGLAMVQYF
D: TRBD2
V: TRBV7-2
J: TRBJ2-7
size: -

DNA: TGTGCCAGCACCATTGGACAGTGGGCAGATACGCAGTATTTT
CDR3: CASTIGQWADTQYF
D: -
V: TRBV7-9
J: TRBJ2-3
size: few

DNA: TGTGCCAGCTCACCGCGTACTAGCGGTGGTGAGCAGTTCTTC
CDR3: CASSPRTSGGEQFF
D: TRBD2
V: TRBV18
J: TRBJ2-1
size: many

DNA: TGCAGTGCTAGGGGAGGGGTGGGCGCAGCTTTCTTT
CDR3: CSARGGVGAAFF
D: -
V: TRBV20-1
J: TRBJ1-1
size: -

DNA: TGTGCCAGCAGCATGCAGGGGGCAGATACGCAGTATTTT
CDR3: CASSMQGADTQYF
D: TRBD1
V: TRBV5-5
J: TRBJ2-3
size: -

DNA: TGTGCCAGCAGCTTAGACGGGACAGGAGCTTGGGAGCAGTACTTC
CDR3: CASSLDGTGAWEQYF
D: TRBD1
V: TRBV7-3
J: TRBJ2-7
size: -

DNA: TGTGCCAGCTCACAAGGACCGGTAAATCAGCCCCAGCATTTT
CDR3: CASSQGPVNQPQHF
D: -
V: TRBV18
J: TRBJ1-5
size: once

DNA: TGTGCCAGCAGCATAAAACAGGGGTACGAGCAGTACTTC
CDR3: CASSIKQGYEQYF
D: TRBD1
V: TRBV7-2
J: TRBJ2-7
size: few

DNA: TGTGCCAGCAGTTACTCATCCGGGGATGGGACTGAAGCTTTCTTT
CDR3: CASSYSSGDGTEAFF
D: -
V: TRBV6-5
J: TRBJ1-1
size: -

DNA: TGCGCCAGCAGCTTGGCCGATCGATATGGCTACACCTTC
CDR3: CASSLADRYGYTF
D: -
V: TRBV5-1
J: TRBJ1-2
size: -

DNA: TGTGCCAGCAGCCGCTTAGTGGAGCGGGGGGCCTACGAGCAGTACTTC
CDR3: CASSRLVERGAYEQYF
D: TRBD2
V: TRBV13
J: TRBJ2-7
size: few

DNA: TGTGCCAGCAAAGAAGTTAGTGGAAACGACTATGGCTACACCTTC
CDR3: CASKEVSGNDYGYTF
D: -
V: TRBV5-5
J: TRBJ1-2
size: -

DNA: TGTGCCAGCTCACCAAGGCGCAATTCCTACAATGAGCAGTTCTTC
CDR3: CASSPRRNSYNEQFF
D: -
V: TRBV18
J: TRBJ2-1
size: -

DNA: TGCAGCGTTGAAGAGCCTTCGATGATAGGGGAGCAGTTCTTC
CDR3: CSVEEPSMIGEQFF
D: -
V: TRBV29-1
J: TRBJ2-1
size: -

DNA: TGCAGTGCTAGCTCCGGGACTAGCGGGAATGAGCAGTTCTTC
CDR3: CSASSGTSGNEQFF
D: TRBD2
V: TRBV20-1
J: TRBJ2-1
size: -

DNA: TGCAGTGCTGCCCGCAGGGGGTTCACAGATACGCAGTATTTT
CDR3: CSAARRGFTDTQYF
D: TRBD1
V: TRBV20-1
J: TRBJ2-3
size: few

DNA: TGCGCCAGCAGCCCCTGGTTGTCTGGGGCCAACGTCCTGACTTTC
CDR3: CASSPWLSGANVLTF
D: -
V: TRBV5-1
J: TRBJ2-6
size: few

DNA: TGTGCCATCAGTAATCGGGACCGCTACACCGGGGAGCTGTTTTTT
CDR3: CAISNRDRYTGELFF
D: -
V: TRBV10-3
J: TRBJ2-2
size: -

DNA: TGTGCCAGCAGTTCCGGACTAACTAGCGGGGGAAATGAGCAGTTCTTC
CDR3: CASSSGLTSGGNEQFF
D: TRBD2
V: TRBV6-5
J: TRBJ2-1
size: -

DNA: TGTGCCTGGACCCAGGGCATGTATTCCTACGAGCAGTACTTC
CDR3: CAWTQGMYSYEQYF
D: -
V: TRBV30
J: TRBJ2-7
size: few

DNA: TGTGCCAGCAGCTCCGGGCTCCTCTCCTACAATGAGCAGTTCTTC
CDR3: CASSSGLLSYNEQFF
D: -
V: TRBV5-6
J: TRBJ2-1
size: -

DNA: TGCAGTGCGCACAAGTCAGGGTGGGGGGAGACCCAGTACTTC
CDR3: CSAHKSGWGETQYF
D: -
V: TRBV20-1
J: TRBJ2-5
size: few

DNA: TGTGCCAGCAGCATAGGACAGGGGGGGAATGAGCAGTTCTTC
CDR3: CASSIGQGGNEQFF
D: TRBD1
V: TRBV11-2
J: TRBJ2-1
size: -

DNA: TGTGCCAGTAGTATCTCTTCGGGTACGGCTAACTATGGCTACACCTTC
CDR3: CASSISSGTANYGYTF
D: -
V: TRBV19
J: TRBJ1-2
size: few

DNA: TGTGCCAGCAGGAGAATGACAGGGGTCCTCTATGGCTACACCTTC
CDR3: CASRRMTGVLYGYTF
D: TRBD1
V: TRBV6-1
J: TRBJ1-2
size: -

DNA: TGCGCCAGCAGCGCGACTGCCGCTAGTAGGCGGCAGTACTTC
CDR3: CASSATAASRRQYF
D: -
V: TRBV5-1
J: TRBJ2-7
size: few

DNA: TGCAGTGTGGTAGGGCGGGAGCTCCACGAGCAGTACTTC
CDR3: CSVVGRELHEQYF
D: TRBD2
V: TRBV29-1
J: TRBJ2-7
size: few

DNA: TGCAGTGCTGTCTTGGCTAGTGGCGTCGGCATTCAGTACTTC
CDR3: CSAVLASGVGIQYF
D: -
V: TRBV20-1
J: TRBJ2-4
size: -

DNA: TGTGCCAGCAGTTTAAGGGAGGTGGTAGCCAATACGCAGTATTTT
CDR3: CASSLREVVANTQYF
D: -
V: TRBV12-3/TRBV12-4
J: TRBJ2-3
size: once

DNA: TGTGCCAGCAGTTCCCTTAGGCGGGAGACCCAGTACTTC
CDR3: CASSSLRRETQYF
D: -
V: TRBV6-5
J: TRBJ2-5
size: -

DNA: TGCAGTGCTAACTCCCCGGCTAGCGGGAGCACAGATACGCAGTATTTT
CDR3: CSANSPASGSTDTQYF
D: TRBD2
V: TRBV20-1
J: TRBJ2-3
size: few

DNA: TGTGCCAGCAGTTTCCAGGGGTCGAACACTGAAGCTTTCTTT
CDR3: CASSFQGSNTEAFF
D: -
V: TRBV12-3/TRBV12-4
J: TRBJ1-1
size: -

DNA: TGTGCCAGCAGTCCTGAGACCACTCCCTACGAGCAGTACTTC
CDR3: CASSPETTPYEQYF
D: -
V: TRBV27
J: TRBJ2-7
size: -

DNA: TGCAGCGGGGGGGGACAGGGCTACACTGAAGCTTTCTTT
CDR3: CSGGGQGYTEAFF
D: TRBD1
V: TRBV29-1
J: TRBJ1-1
size: few

DNA: TGTGCCAGCCTCAGCGGAAATACGCAGTATTTT
CDR3: CASLSGNTQYF
D: -
V: TRBV6-6
J: TRBJ2-3
size: -

DNA: TGTGCCAGCAGTGAGACTAGCGGGGGCGTCTCCTACAATGAGCAGTTCTTC
CDR3: CASSETSGGVSYNEQFF
D: TRBD2
V: TRBV12-3/TRBV12-4
J: TRBJ2-1
size: -

DNA: TGTGCCAGCAGCTTACTCAGGCTGTGGAACACTGAAGCTTTCTTT
CDR3: CASSLLRLWNTEAFF
D: -
V: TRBV7-9
J: TRBJ1-1
size: few

DNA: TGTGCCAGCAGCCAAGATGGGGACTGGAAAAACATTCAGTACTTC
CDR3: CASSQDGDWKNIQYF
D: -
V: TRBV4-2
J: TRBJ2-4
size: -

DNA: TGTGCTAGTGGTTTGCGGACGGCGGCGGTTGGGGACGGGGAGCTGTTTTTT
CDR3: CASGLRTAAVGDGELFF
D: -
V: TRBV12-5
J: TRBJ2-2
size: -

DNA: TGTGCCAGCACCAGCGGGATGGGGAACGAGCAGTACTTC
CDR3: CASTSGMGNEQYF
D: TRBD2
V: TRBV6-2/TRBV6-3
J: TRBJ2-7
size: few

DNA: TGTGCCAGCAGTTACTCTACCGGGGTCCACGAGCAGTACTTC
CDR3: CASSYSTGVHEQYF
D: -
V: TRBV6-5
J: TRBJ2-7
size: few